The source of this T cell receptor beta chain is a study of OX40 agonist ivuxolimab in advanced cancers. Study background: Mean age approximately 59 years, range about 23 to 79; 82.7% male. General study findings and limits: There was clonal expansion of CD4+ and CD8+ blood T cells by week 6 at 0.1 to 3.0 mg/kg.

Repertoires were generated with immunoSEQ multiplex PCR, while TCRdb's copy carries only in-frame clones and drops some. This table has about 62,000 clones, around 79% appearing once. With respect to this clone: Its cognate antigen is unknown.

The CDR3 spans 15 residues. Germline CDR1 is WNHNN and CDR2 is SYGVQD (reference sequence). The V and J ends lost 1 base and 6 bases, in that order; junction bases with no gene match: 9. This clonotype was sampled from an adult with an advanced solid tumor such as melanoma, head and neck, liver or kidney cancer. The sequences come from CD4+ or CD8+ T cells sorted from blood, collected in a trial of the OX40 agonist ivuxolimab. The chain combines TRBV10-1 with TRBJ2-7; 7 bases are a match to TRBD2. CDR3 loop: CASSELAGDQGEQYF. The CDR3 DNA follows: TGCGCCAGCAGTGAGTTGGCGGGAGACCAAGGCGAGCAGTACTTC.